The 30 T cell receptor beta chains given below trace back to one sample, sequenced in a study of beta chain features in type 1 diabetes. All of the isolated RNA was reverse transcribed, so expressed TCRB transcripts were sequenced. Clones were read by immunoSEQ multiplex PCR, and TCRdb kept only the in-frame ones, dropping some. This sample carries hundreds of thousands of clones, over 12% of them seen once, and the ten largest clones take nearly 0.04%. These receptors lack a known antigen. Regarding the study as a whole: Across all four CD4+ subsets, people with type 1 diabetes showed modestly shorter TCRB CDR3s.

Sequences were obtained from naive CD4+ T cells from blood. These TCRs come from a man between 18 and 35 years old with type 1 diabetes.

This clone was detected a few times. This chain uses TRBV18 with TRBJ2-5, with unresolved D. The germline V and J ends were trimmed by 6 bases and 1 base, with 9 bases remaining between them. The CDR3 loop spans 13 amino acids. Per germline, CDR1 KGHSH and CDR2 LQKENI. In nucleotides, the CDR3 is TGTGCCAGCTCCCGATCGGGCCAAGAGACCCAGTACTTC. Its protein is CASSRSGQETQYF.

This clone was seen a few times. CDR3 residues: CASSVGPAPRTDTQYF. The CDR3 region has the DNA TGTGCCAGCAGCGTAGGGCCAGCGCCTCGCACAGATACGCAGTATTTT. V usage is TRBV9 and J usage is TRBJ2-3; D not resolved. Per germline, CDR1 SGDLS and CDR2 YYNGEE. V lost 0 bases and J 1 base, leaving 12 bases between the germline ends. The CDR3 runs to 16 residues. The entire variable domain, with the rest obtained from reference TRBV9 and TRBJ2-3, is as follows: DSGVTQTPKHLITATGQRVTLRCSPRSGDLSVYWYQQSLDQGLQFLIQYYNGEERAKGNILERFSAQQFPDLHSELNLSSLELGDSALYFCASSVGPAPRTDTQYFGPGTRLTVL.

This chain uses TRBV2 with TRBJ2-7; unclear D gene. The CDR3 length is 13 residues. Germline-derived CDR1 and CDR2 are SNHLY and FYNNEI. V gave up 0 bases and J gave up 7 bases, with 10 bases separating them. The CDR3 loop reads CASSEALRVEQYF. CDR3 in DNA: TGTGCCAGCAGTGAAGCGCTTCGGGTTGAGCAGTACTTC.

The J gene is TRBJ2-7, the V gene TRBV1; no check of the table's D call, TRBD1, against the DNA was made. TRBV1 is a pseudogene. CDR3 length: 13 amino acids. The CDR3 region is CTSSPRQSYEQYF. The CDR3, as DNA: TGCACCAGCAGCCCAAGACAGTCCTACGAGCAGTACTTC.

In regard to this clone: The junction departs from the called germline gene at one end, perhaps through a read error. The V gene is TRBV7-7, the J gene TRBJ2-1, with TRBD1 matching 8 bases. The germline V gene encodes CDR1 SSHAT and CDR2 FNYEAQ (reference sequence). The CDR3 is 16 amino acids. This CDR3 reads CASSLGQGLAYDEQFF. The CDR3 DNA follows: TGTGCTAGCAGCCTAGGACAGGGCTTAGCCTACGATGAGCAGTTCTTC.

The rearrangement joins TRBV28 to TRBJ2-7; tentatively, D is TRBD1 or TRBD2 (5 bases each). CDR1 MDHEN and CDR2 SYDVKM come from the germline V gene. The CDR3 has 15 amino acids. V was pared by 6 bases and J by 2 bases, with 17 bases between. CDR3 sequence (DNA): TGTGCCAGCAGCACCGCCGGGACGGGAACCTACGAGCAGTACTTC. Translation gives CASSTAGTGTYEQYF.

The chain uses TRBV4-1 and TRBJ1-5, with D uncertain. Trimming cost V 2 bases and J 0 bases, with 11 bases left between them. The germline CDR1 and CDR2 sequences are MGHRA and YSYEKL. CDR3 length equals 16 residues. The CDR3 bases are TGCGCCAGCAGCCAATTTTATGGATTTAGCAATCAGCCCCAGCATTTT. As protein: CASSQFYGFSNQPQHF.

The chain has TRBV30 and TRBJ2-1; TRBD1 is a possible D gene (5 bases). V lost 2 bases, J lost 4 bases, and 9 bases lay in between. The CDR3 is 13 residues long. Germline CDR1 and CDR2: GTSNPN and SVGIG (reference sequence). This CDR3 is CAWSITGYNEQFF. The CDR3 DNA is TGTGCCTGGAGTATCACAGGTTACAATGAGCAGTTCTTC.

This sequence joins TRBV5-4 and TRBJ2-2; no clear D. Germline values: CDR1 SGHNT, CDR2 YYREEE (reference sequence). The CDR3 covers 14 residues. Trimming left V 4 bases short and J 5 bases short, with 12 bases between. This chain's CDR3 is CASSPDQQTGELFF. CDR3 nucleotides: TGTGCCAGCAGCCCGGACCAACAAACCGGGGAGCTGTTTTTT.

Only a few counts were recorded for this clone. The CDR3 here is CASSSDRGQKAFF. The DNA of the CDR3 is TGTGCCAGCAGCTCGGACAGGGGGCAAAAGGCTTTCTTT. The chain couples TRBV11-2 to TRBJ1-1, with 11 bases lining up with TRBD1. Trimming at V came to 4 bases and at J to 11 bases, leaving 6 bases not matched to a gene. Germline V lookup: CDR1 SGHAT, CDR2 FQNNGV. The CDR3 extends over 13 amino acids.

The table lists this clone with a few counts. The J gene is TRBJ1-2, the V gene TRBV5-6; D is ambiguous. The germline V gene has CDR1 SGHDT and CDR2 YYEEEE. V was shortened by 4 bases and J by 7 bases, with 14 bases between the two germline ends. The CDR3 extends over 13 amino acids. The CDR3 bases are TGTGCCAGCAGCCAGAGGGAAGGAATTGGCTACACCTTC. Residues: CASSQREGIGYTF.

The chain has TRBV7-2 and TRBJ2-5; 9 bases fit TRBD2. Germline V lookup: CDR1 SGHTA, CDR2 FQGNSA. This CDR3 is 15 amino acids long. J was trimmed by 1 base and V by 5 bases; bases with no gene match: 5. This chain's CDR3 is CASSEGTSLQETQYF. The CDR3 region has the DNA TGTGCCAGCAGCGAAGGGACTAGCCTCCAAGAGACCCAGTACTTC.

Only a few counts were recorded for this clone. The rearrangement joins TRBV30 to TRBJ2-1; 11 bases are shared with TRBD2. The CDR3 is 16 residues long. Unmatched junction bases numbered 5, after V lost 2 bases and J lost 2 bases. Germline values: CDR1 GTSNPN, CDR2 SVGIG (reference sequence). The CDR3 nucleotides read TGTGCCTGGAGTCTAATAGCGGGAGGGCCCTACAATGAGCAGTTCTTC. Its protein product is CAWSLIAGGPYNEQFF.

This clone showed up just a few times. The J gene is TRBJ2-7, the V gene TRBV7-9, with 10 positions matching TRBD1. The CDR3 is 15 amino acids. Germline CDR1 reads SEHNR; CDR2 reads FQNEAQ (reference sequence). V was pared by 3 bases and J by 4 bases, with 6 bases of the junction left unmatched. The CDR3 DNA is TGTGCCAGCAGCTTTTCAGACAGGGGGCAATACGAGCAGTACTTC. Its translation is CASSFSDRGQYEQYF.

This clone was counted only a few times. V is TRBV7-9 and J is TRBJ1-1; D is ambiguous. CDR1 SEHNR and CDR2 FQNEAQ come from the germline V gene (reference sequence). The CDR3 is made up of 11 amino acids. V lost 3 bases to trimming and J lost 5 bases, with 4 bases between them. The chain's CDR3 is CASSFTTEAFF. The CDR3 nucleotides are TGTGCCAGCAGCTTTACGACTGAAGCTTTCTTT.

This clone was recorded a few times. V gene TRBV18 combines with J gene TRBJ2-3; D unclear. Germline V CDR1 and CDR2: KGHSH, LQKENI. V was clipped by 1 base and J by 5 bases, with 10 bases between them. The CDR3 length is 14 residues. The CDR3 sequence is CASSPLDSGDTQYF. CDR3 nucleotide sequence: TGTGCCAGCTCACCACTCGATTCCGGAGATACGCAGTATTTT.

This clone appeared a few times. The J gene is TRBJ1-1, the V gene TRBV7-9; 7 bases are a match to TRBD1. The CDR3 has 13 residues. Germline CDR1 is SEHNR and CDR2 is FQNEAQ (reference sequence). V trimming: 5 bases; J trimming: 11 bases; junction bases outside the gene matches: 11. The CDR3 DNA is TGTGCCAGCAGCATCCGAGTACAGGGGCGGGCTTTCTTT. This encodes CASSIRVQGRAFF. Based on the CDR3 plus reference TRBV7-9 and TRBJ1-1, the full variable domain is DTGVSQNPRHKITKRGQNVTFRCDPISEHNRLYWYRQTLGQGPEFLTYFQNEAQLEKSRLLSDRFSAERPKGSFSTLEIQRTEQGDSAMYLCASSIRVQGRAFFGQGTRLTVV.

The V call is TRBV30, the J call TRBJ2-1; 12 bases are shared with TRBD2. CDR1 and CDR2 from the germline V gene are GTSNPN and SVGIG (reference sequence). J lost 4 bases, V lost 2 bases, and 9 bases had no gene match. The CDR3 has 17 amino acids. The CDR3 loop is CAWSPRTSGTIYNEQFF. In DNA, the CDR3 is TGTGCCTGGAGTCCTAGGACTAGCGGGACGATTTACAATGAGCAGTTCTTC.

This clone has only a few counts. In nucleotides, the CDR3 is TGTGCCAGCAGTGAACCACACTATGGCTACACCTTC. It yields the protein CASSEPHYGYTF. The V gene is TRBV6-1, the J gene TRBJ1-2; unclear D gene. The CDR3 totals 12 residues. Germline V gene lookup returns CDR1 MNHNS and CDR2 SASEGT. Trimming left V 2 bases short and J 3 bases short, with 4 bases between.

The chain joins TRBV5-1 to TRBJ2-7; D is undetermined. The CDR3 has 11 amino acids. Germline-derived CDR1 and CDR2 are SGHRS and YFSETQ. The V end lost 4 bases, the J end lost 3 bases, and 5 bases lay between the germline ends. DNA for the CDR3: TGCGCCAGCAGCATGGGCTACGAGCAGTACTTC. Its protein product is CASSMGYEQYF.

J is TRBJ2-1 and V is TRBV7-9; a weak D match, TRBD2 (6 bases). The CDR3 loop spans 15 amino acids. V was cut by 2 bases and J by 8 bases, with 16 bases left in between. The germline gives CDR1 SEHNR, CDR2 FQNEAQ (reference sequence). The CDR3 nucleotides are TGTGCCAGCAGCTTACGGGGGACCACTACCGATGAGCAGTTCTTC. Its protein product is CASSLRGTTTDEQFF.

This clone has just a few counts. V and J are TRBV7-9 and TRBJ1-2; no firm D call. Trimming stripped 0 bases from V and 4 bases from J, with 12 bases between. CDR3 size: 15 residues. Germline V gene sequence: CDR1 SEHNR, CDR2 FQNEAQ (reference sequence). The CDR3 bases are TGTGCCAGCAGCTTAGCCATGGGATTGGCCTATGGCTACACCTTC. Its translation is CASSLAMGLAYGYTF.

This clone came up a few times. The rearrangement links TRBV9 to TRBJ1-1, with D uncertain. V shed 3 bases and J shed 5 bases, with 11 bases lying between them. Germline CDR1 and CDR2: SGDLS and YYNGEE. The CDR3 loop spans 13 amino acids. CDR3 DNA: TGTGCCAGCAGCGAGGCACCGGGGACTGAAGCTTTCTTT. Its translation is CASSEAPGTEAFF.

The J gene is TRBJ1-4, the V gene TRBV7-2; no firm D call. Trimming took 5 bases from V and 8 from J, leaving 24 bases between them. The CDR3 loop spans 17 amino acids. Germline CDR1 SGHTA, CDR2 FQGNSA. This CDR3 reads CASSVGERLWIAEKLFF. Written as DNA, the CDR3 is TGTGCCAGCAGCGTAGGTGAACGACTCTGGATTGCCGAAAAACTGTTTTTT.

This clone was picked up a small number of times. V and J are TRBV5-1 and TRBJ2-4; 7 bases fit TRBD1. The germline V gene has CDR1 SGHRS and CDR2 YFSETQ. V shed 0 bases, J shed 6 bases, and the junction held 6 bases outside the gene matches. The CDR3 is made up of 15 amino acids. This chain's CDR3 is CASSLEGQRINIQYF. The CDR3 DNA sequence: TGCGCCAGCAGCTTGGAGGGACAGAGGATAAACATTCAGTACTTC.

This clone showed up just a few times. This chain joins TRBV30 and TRBJ1-1; D possibly corresponds to TRBD1 (5 bases). The CDR3 has 13 residues. Germline V lookup: CDR1 GTSNPN, CDR2 SVGIG (reference sequence). V lost 1 base and J lost 9, with 15 bases in between. CDR3 region: CAWSGGVSNKAFF. CDR3 DNA: TGTGCCTGGAGTGGGGGGGTCTCGAACAAAGCTTTCTTT.

This clone was picked up a small number of times. The rearrangement links TRBV30 to TRBJ2-1; TRBD2 matches at 13 bases. The CDR3 covers 17 residues. V shed 0 bases and J 3 bases; nucleotides not matched to a gene: 5. Germline loops: CDR1 GTSNPN, CDR2 SVGIG (reference sequence). CDR3 nucleotides: TGTGCCTGGAGTGTACAGTGGACTAGCGGGGGCTACAATGAGCAGTTCTTC. The encoded protein is CAWSVQWTSGGYNEQFF.

This rearrangement joins TRBV30 to TRBJ2-5; D could derive from TRBD1 or TRBD2 (6 bases each). Germline loops: CDR1 GTSNPN, CDR2 SVGIG (reference sequence). The CDR3 is 15 amino acids. V lost 2 bases and J 1 base, leaving 14 bases between the germline ends. The CDR3: CAWSYGPGAQETQYF. The CDR3 bases are TGTGCCTGGAGTTACGGACCGGGGGCCCAAGAGACCCAGTACTTC.

The chain recombines TRBV6-5 with TRBJ2-1, with D possibly matching TRBD2 (5 bases). The V and J ends lost 6 bases and 7 bases respectively, with 10 bases between them. The CDR3 spans 12 residues. Germline V gene data show CDR1 as MNHEY and CDR2 as SVGAGI. DNA for the CDR3: TGTGCCAGCAGCCGAAGGGAGAATGAGCAGTTCTTC. Translation gives CASSRRENEQFF.

The chain couples TRBV27 to TRBJ2-1; the match to TRBD2 covers 13 bases. Germline CDR1 reads MNHEY; CDR2 reads SMNVEV (reference sequence). V lost 6 bases, J lost 12 bases, and 11 bases stayed unmatched. The CDR3 is 15 residues long. The CDR3 region has the DNA TGTGCCAGCAGCCGGACTAGCGGGAGTTTCCCGCGGCAGTTCTTC. This gives the protein CASSRTSGSFPRQFF.